These 22 T cell receptor beta chains share one sample of origin, sequenced in a study of HIV-infected patients and healthy controls (TCRdb year 2014). Library preparation was by 5' RACE. Sequencing was performed on an Illumina MiSeq. About 500 ng RNA was reverse transcribed with SuperScript III using primers against the alpha and beta constant regions. Separate alpha and beta chain libraries were generated by chain-specific third strand synthesis with multiplexing indices. In-frame beta chains were kept once TCRdb had trimmed the public reads at Q25 with fastp and called clones with MiXCR. For every CDR3 protein sequence, its rows merge into one entry that carries the most common genes and DNA. The sample yields more than 7,500 distinct CDR3 sequences; about 8.4% were counted once. Jointly, the top ten make up about 10% of the sample. Follow-up blood was drawn from HIV-infected patients roughly three months, about 14 weeks, after the initiation of antiretroviral therapy. Whole blood was used without cell fractionation, so all unsorted peripheral T cells were reflected in the repertoire.

This specimen consisted of blood, obtained during antiretroviral therapy. These receptors were obtained from an adult with HIV infection.

This clonotype came up many times. This chain joins TRBV19 and TRBJ2-2; 7 nucleotides agree with TRBD2. The junction had 7 bases not matched to a gene; V was cut back by 3 bases and J by 6 bases. Germline assignment: CDR1 LNHDA and CDR2 SQIVND (reference sequence). The CDR3 length is 15 residues. CDR3 nucleotides: TGTGCCAGTAGTATTTTGACTAGCAGTTCCGGGGAGCTGTTTTTT. Its protein product is CASSILTSSSGELFF.

The rearrangement joins TRBV5-1 to TRBJ2-3; TRBD2 might be the D (5 bases). The germline CDR1 and CDR2 sequences are SGHRS and YFSETQ. The CDR3 is 15 amino acids. V was shortened by 4 bases and J by 4 bases, with 16 bases between the two germline ends. The chain's CDR3 is CASSPTTSWADTQYF. In DNA, the CDR3 is TGCGCCAGCAGCCCGACCACTAGTTGGGCAGATACGCAGTATTTT.

The rearrangement joins TRBV6-5 to TRBJ1-5; 8 nucleotides line up with TRBD1. CDR3 length equals 14 residues. J was trimmed by 6 bases and V by 6 bases; bases with no gene match: 7. Germline values: CDR1 MNHEY, CDR2 SVGAGI. The DNA for the CDR3 is TGTGCCAGCAGAATCCCAGGGGGCGGTCAGCCCCAGCATTTT. It encodes CASRIPGGGQPQHF.

This clonotype showed up just a few times. The chain is built from TRBV6-2 or TRBV6-3 and TRBJ2-7; 7 bases align to TRBD2. The CDR3 has 12 residues. J was trimmed by 6 bases and V by 10 bases; bases with no gene match: 9. Germline lookup yields CDR1 MNHEY and CDR2 SVGEGT. This chain's CDR3 is CATAPGRSEQYF. The DNA for the CDR3 is TGTGCCACTGCCCCCGGGAGGTCCGAGCAGTACTTC.

Relative to its sample, this clonotype is medium-sized. CDR3 sequence reads: CASSHQGGATDTQYF. CDR3 sequence (DNA): TGTGCCAGCAGCCACCAGGGGGGCGCCACAGATACGCAGTATTTT. The V call is TRBV3-1, the J call TRBJ2-3; D perhaps matches TRBD1 (7 bases). The CDR3 contains 15 residues. Trimming stripped 3 bases from V and 2 bases from J, with 12 bases between. From germline, CDR1 is LGHDT and CDR2 YNNKEL (reference sequence).

This clonotype is judged medium-sized. The gene calls are TRBV28 and TRBJ2-7; TRBD2 aligns across 8 bases. Germline lookup yields CDR1 MDHEN and CDR2 SYDVKM. Unmatched junction bases numbered 5, after V lost 2 bases and J lost 2 bases. The CDR3 length is 15 residues. CDR3 DNA sequence: TGTGCCAGCAGTTTAGCTAGCGGGCGGGCCTACGAGCAGTACTTC. As protein: CASSLASGRAYEQYF.

By share of the sample, this clonotype is medium-sized. This sequence joins TRBV11-2 and TRBJ2-2; D is tentatively TRBD1 or TRBD2 (5 bases each). The ends were cut back, 7 bases at V and 4 bases at J, with 16 bases in the middle. The CDR3 has 15 amino acids. Per the germline V gene, CDR1 is SGHAT and CDR2 is FQNNGV. CDR3 coding DNA: TGTGCCAGCACGGGGCAGCCGTTAATCACCGGGGAGCTGTTTTTT. Translation gives CASTGQPLITGELFF.

This chain links TRBV20-1 with TRBJ1-3; D unresolved. Germline assignment: CDR1 DFQATT and CDR2 SNEGSKA (reference sequence). The length of the CDR3 is 14 residues. The germline V and J ends were trimmed by 6 bases and 0 bases, with 12 bases remaining between them. The CDR3: CSAHRRGSGNTIYF. CDR3 DNA sequence: TGCAGTGCCCATCGCCGGGGCTCTGGAAACACCATATATTTT.

At least ten counts were recorded for this clonotype. The chain carries TRBV20-1 and TRBJ2-7; 7 nucleotides align to TRBD1. V dropped 4 bases and J dropped 0; count of bases not matched to a gene: 6. CDR3 size: 14 residues. Germline CDR1 is DFQATT and CDR2 is SNEGSKA (reference sequence). The CDR3 coding sequence is TGCAGTGCTAACCGGGACAGTAACTCCTACGAGCAGTACTTC. It translates to CSANRDSNSYEQYF.

This chain links TRBV7-3 with TRBJ2-7; D uncertain. V gave up 4 bases and J gave up 3 bases, with 10 bases separating them. CDR1 and CDR2 from the germline V gene are SGHTA and FQGTGA. This CDR3 region has 13 residues. The CDR3 bases are TGTGCCAGCAGCTCCGGCCTAAACTACGAGCAGTACTTC. Amino acid sequence: CASSSGLNYEQYF.

This clonotype was counted many times. This sequence joins TRBV15 and TRBJ2-3; 9 positions match TRBD2. Trimming cost V 5 bases and J 6 bases; bases outside gene matches: 9. The CDR3 is 15 residues long. Per the germline V gene, CDR1 is LNHNV and CDR2 is YYDKDF (reference sequence). CDR3 coding DNA: TGTGCCACCAGCTTGTCGACTAGCGGTGACGATACGCAGTATTTT. Amino acids: CATSLSTSGDDTQYF. The whole variable domain, filled in from reference TRBV15 and TRBJ2-3, reads DAMVIQNPRYQVTQFGKPVTLSCSQTLNHNVMYWYQQKSSQAPKLLFHYYDKDFNNEADTPDNFQSRRPNTSFCFLDIRSPGLGDTAMYLCATSLSTSGDDTQYFGPGTRLTVL.

There are many counts of this clonotype. This chain connects TRBV12-3 or TRBV12-4 to TRBJ2-7; no clear D gene. The CDR3 extends over 14 amino acids. V dropped 3 bases and J dropped 3 bases, with 12 bases sitting between them. In nucleotides, the CDR3 is TGTGCCAGCAGTTTTACCTTGGCGGTCTACGAGCAGTACTTC. Its protein is CASSFTLAVYEQYF.

Relative to its sample, this clonotype is medium-sized (0.01 to 0.1%). The chain is built from TRBV7-9 and TRBJ2-1; 10 bases agree with TRBD2. This CDR3 region has 16 residues. Trimming took 3 bases from V and 4 from J; bases not matched to a gene: 6. Germline V gene lookup returns CDR1 SEHNR and CDR2 FQNEAQ (reference sequence). CDR3 DNA sequence: TGTGCCAGCAGCTTGACAGGACTAGCGGATTACAATGAGCAGTTCTTC. Residues: CASSLTGLADYNEQFF.

The V call is TRBV6-2 or TRBV6-3, the J call TRBJ2-1; 9 nucleotides align to TRBD2. The CDR3 has 15 amino acids. The V gene's germline CDR1 is MNHEY and CDR2 SVGEGT. With 5 bases clipped from V and 9 bases from J, the junction kept 11 bases outside the gene matches. CDR3 nucleotide sequence: TGTGCCAGCAGTCTCGGTAGCGGGAGATTCGGTGAGCAGTTCTTC. It codes for CASSLGSGRFGEQFF.

The chain is built from TRBV20-1 and TRBJ2-1; 9 bases agree with TRBD2. Trimming took 5 bases from V and 5 from J; bases not matched to a gene: 10. This CDR3 contains 15 residues. In germline, CDR1 is DFQATT, CDR2 SNEGSKA (reference sequence). The CDR3 DNA is TGCAGTGCTCCCACTCCGGGACTAGCCGACAATGAGCAGTTCTTC. It codes for CSAPTPGLADNEQFF.

This clonotype is judged medium-sized. The chain links TRBV27 to TRBJ1-1; D perhaps matches TRBD1 (5 bases). CDR3 length equals 15 residues. Germline V gene data show CDR1 as MNHEY and CDR2 as SMNVEV (reference sequence). The V and J ends lost 2 bases and 0 bases respectively, with 10 bases between them. In DNA, the CDR3 is TGTGCCAGCAGTTTAGGGGCAACCATGAACACTGAAGCTTTCTTT. As protein: CASSLGATMNTEAFF.

There are many counts of this clonotype. The chain uses TRBV12-3 or TRBV12-4 and TRBJ2-7, with D possibly being TRBD1 or TRBD2 (6 bases each). The CDR3 totals 15 residues. Trimming pared 6 bases from V and 0 bases from J, leaving 15 bases between. The CDR3 coding sequence is TGTGCCAGCAGCCCGACAGGACTAAGCTCCTACGAGCAGTACTTC. Its protein is CASSPTGLSSYEQYF.

The rearrangement uses TRBV7-6 and TRBJ2-1; D is unclear. V shed 4 bases and J shed 0 bases, with 10 bases lying between them. This CDR3 comprises 15 residues. Per germline, CDR1 SGHVS and CDR2 FNYEAQ. CDR3 DNA: TGTGCCAGCAGCTCGTCTACCGCCTCCTACAATGAGCAGTTCTTC. Protein sequence: CASSSSTASYNEQFF.

By share, this clonotype counts as medium-sized. This chain joins TRBV11-2 and TRBJ2-7; the match to TRBD1 covers 9 bases. The CDR3 runs 15 residues. CDR1 is SGHAT and CDR2 is FQNNGV in the germline V gene. The V segment lost 6 bases and the J segment 0 bases; nucleotides outside the gene matches: 6. This CDR3 reads CASSRQGQGSYEQYF. The DNA for the CDR3 is TGTGCCAGCAGTCGACAGGGACAGGGCTCCTACGAGCAGTACTTC.

In its sample, this clonotype was seen many times. The rearrangement links TRBV13 to TRBJ2-2; D unclear. V lost 5 bases, J lost 4 bases, and 17 bases lay in between. Germline loops: CDR1 PRHDT, CDR2 FYEKMQ (reference sequence). This CDR3 is 16 amino acids long. Here the CDR3 reads CASSTGGRAPTGELFF. In nucleotides, the CDR3 is TGTGCCAGCAGCACCGGTGGAAGGGCCCCCACCGGGGAGCTGTTTTTT.

By sample share, this clonotype is medium-sized (0.01 to 0.1%). V usage is TRBV7-2 and J usage is TRBJ2-4; D may be TRBD2 (6 bases). In germline, CDR1 is SGHTA, CDR2 FQGNSA. This CDR3 is 16 amino acids long. Trimming removed 5 bases from V and 1 base from J, with 15 bases in between. The CDR3 nucleotides are TGTGCCAGCAGCAGGGATGGCGGGACCGCCAAAAACATTCAGTACTTC. This encodes CASSRDGGTAKNIQYF.

This clonotype was observed many times. The chain joins TRBV6-5 to TRBJ1-6; 7 nucleotides line up with TRBD1. The CDR3 totals 14 residues. V lost 5 bases and J lost 9; bases outside the gene matches: 7. Germline CDR1 and CDR2: MNHEY and SVGAGI. For the CDR3, the DNA is TGTGCCAGCAGTCGCGGACAGGTGGCTTCACCCCTCCACTTT. Protein sequence: CASSRGQVASPLHF.